The entry that follows covers one T cell receptor (beta chain) sequence. This specimen comes from a study of blood T cells in healthy people across ages. Germline V lookup: CDR1 SGHRS, CDR2 YFSETQ. Between the trimmed V and J ends, which lost 4 bases and 13 bases, there was a span of 18 bases. This CDR3 comprises 12 residues. The authors ran a second PCR of roughly 6 to 12 cycles using a sample-barcoded 5' primer and a J-beta primer mix. Each sample provided no less than 2.5 million CDR3-containing paired-end reads. In TCRdb, the 5' RACE reads were re-called with MiXCR into one record per CDR3 protein. Altogether about 780,000 distinct CDR3 sequences are present, under 30% being singletons, with the ten largest covering less than 3.5%. Every participating donor contributed roughly 10 milliliters of peripheral blood through a draw. These same data were also listed under a study on T cells of mothers and their children. That report notes: cDNA synthesis used all extracted RNA, approximately 1.4 ug per 15 ul.

This clonotype was obtained from a boy between 10 and 17 years old in good health. This chain uses TRBV5-1 with TRBJ2-7; weak D call: TRBD1 (6 bases). The specimen sequenced was blood. The CDR3 is CASSLTGSQGYF. The CDR3 DNA is TGCGCCAGCAGCCTTACAGGGAGTCAGGGCTACTTC. Supplemented by reference TRBV5-1 and TRBJ2-7, the full variable domain reads KAGVTQTPRYLIKTRGQQVTLSCSPISGHRSVSWYQQTPGQGLQFLFEYFSETQRNKGNFPGRFSGRQFSNSRSEMNVSTLELGDSALYLCASSLTGSQGYFGPGTRLTVT.